This TCR beta chain was recorded in a study of T cell changes during pregnancy in multiple sclerosis. Sequenced by immunoSEQ multiplex PCR; TCRdb stores in-frame clones only, minus some. The sample records 60,000 to 85,000 clones, over 85% being singletons. The receptor was isolated from a female donor in good health, enrolled as a control in a pregnancy study. The sample consisted of peripheral blood, taken after pregnancy.

The CDR3 region has the DNA TGCGCCAGCAGCCAAGATCGGGGGTCCTATCAGCCCCAGCATTTT. This translates into CASSQDRGSYQPQHF. V gene TRBV4-3 combines with J gene TRBJ1-5, with D maybe TRBD1 (5 bases). The CDR3 is 15 amino acids. Trimming pared 0 bases from V and 5 bases from J, leaving 11 bases between. Germline-derived CDR1 and CDR2 are LGHNA and YSLEER.